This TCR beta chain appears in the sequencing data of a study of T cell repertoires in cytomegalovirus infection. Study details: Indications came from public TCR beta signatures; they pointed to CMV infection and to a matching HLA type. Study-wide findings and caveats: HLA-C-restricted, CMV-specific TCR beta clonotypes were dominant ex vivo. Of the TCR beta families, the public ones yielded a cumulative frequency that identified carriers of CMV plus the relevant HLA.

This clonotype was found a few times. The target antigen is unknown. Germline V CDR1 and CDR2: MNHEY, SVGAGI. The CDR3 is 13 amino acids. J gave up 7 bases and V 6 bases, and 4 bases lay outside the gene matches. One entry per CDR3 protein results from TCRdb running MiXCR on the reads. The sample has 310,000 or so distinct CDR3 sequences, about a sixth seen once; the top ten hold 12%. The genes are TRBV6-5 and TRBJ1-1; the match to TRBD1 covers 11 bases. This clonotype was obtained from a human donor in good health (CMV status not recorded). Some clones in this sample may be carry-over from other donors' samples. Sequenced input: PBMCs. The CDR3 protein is CASRGTGGDEAFF. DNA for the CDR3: TGTGCCAGCAGGGGGACAGGGGGAGATGAAGCTTTCTTT.